This record concerns one T cell receptor beta chain sequence. The CDR3 spans 10 residues. Germline CDR1 is DFQATT and CDR2 is SNEGSKA (reference sequence). V was pared by 6 bases and J by 9 bases, with 11 bases between. The primer mix had 60 Vbeta and 13 Jbeta primers. Sequencing was performed with immunoSEQ multiplex PCR; in TCRdb, only in-frame clones are kept and a portion is missing. The sample lists approximately 91,000 clones, less than 70% occurring once. The data stem from a study of cytomegalovirus exposure and HLA in healthy donors. The genes are TRBV20-1 and TRBJ1-2; D not resolved. Sequenced sample: PBMCs. This TCR derives from a human donor in good health. CDR3 amino acids: CSARDSSYTF. CDR3 in DNA: TGCAGTGCCCGGGATTCAAGCTACACCTTC.